Below, 10 T cell receptor beta chains from the same sample are listed, as sequenced in a study of graft-versus-host responses after intestinal transplantation. Some clones are missing from TCRdb's copy, which holds only in-frame ones; the method was immunoSEQ multiplex PCR. The sample contains some 69,000 clones, roughly 92% of which appear only once. Sequenced material: bone marrow, taken roughly 110 weeks after intestinal transplantation. Receptors were obtained from a human patient who received an intestinal transplant, so some T cells may come from the graft donor.

The genes are TRBV29-1 and TRBJ1-2, with a weak D call TRBD1 (6 bases). Germline V gene lookup returns CDR1 SQVTM and CDR2 ANQGSEA. V lost 5 bases to trimming and J lost 6 bases, with 16 bases between them. There are 13 residues in the CDR3. CDR3 in DNA: TGCAGCGTTCGTACAGGGCTGGTGGATGGCTACACCTTC. It is translated as CSVRTGLVDGYTF.

The rearrangement uses TRBV30 and TRBJ1-1; 7 bases align to TRBD1. J gave up 0 bases and V 5 bases, and 3 bases lay outside the gene matches. This CDR3 has 13 amino acids. The germline CDR1 and CDR2 sequences are GTSNPN and SVGIG (reference sequence). CDR3 region: CAWQTGLNTEAFF. For the CDR3, the DNA is TGTGCCTGGCAGACAGGGCTGAACACTGAAGCTTTCTTT.

The V and J genes are TRBV4-1 and TRBJ2-7, with no clear D. V was cut by 0 bases and J by 6 bases, with 18 bases left in between. The CDR3 is 16 residues long. Germline CDR1 MGHRA, CDR2 YSYEKL. CDR3 bases: TGCGCCAGCAGCCAAGATGTGGAGCAGGCAACTTCCGAGCAGTACTTC. Encoded protein: CASSQDVEQATSEQYF.

V is TRBV5-1 and J is TRBJ2-1; the match to TRBD2 covers 9 bases. V lost 0 bases and J lost 1; bases outside the gene matches: 2. Germline V CDR1 and CDR2: SGHRS, YFSETQ. The CDR3 has 16 amino acids. CDR3 nucleotide sequence: TGCGCCAGCAGCTTGGTGGCGGGAGGGTCCTACAATGAGCAGTTCTTC. It translates to CASSLVAGGSYNEQFF.

This clone was detected a few times. This chain uses TRBV5-3 with TRBJ1-6; no reliable D call. TRBV5-3 is filed as an ORF, its function uncertain. Trimming cost V 0 bases and J 7 bases, with 11 bases left between them. CDR3 length: 15 residues. The CDR3 reads CARSLECRSNSPLHF. The CDR3 region has the DNA TGTGCCAGAAGCTTGGAGTGTAGGTCGAATTCACCCCTCCACTTT.

J is TRBJ1-1 and V is TRBV6-4; 7 nucleotides line up with TRBD1. The CDR3 has 16 residues. Germline V gene sequence: CDR1 MRHNA, CDR2 SNTAGT. V dropped 5 bases and J dropped 3; count of bases not matched to a gene: 12. Written as DNA, the CDR3 is TGTGCCAGCAGTCCCGGTACCACAGGGGAGGACACTGAAGCTTTCTTT. This encodes CASSPGTTGEDTEAFF.

The rearrangement links TRBV7-9 to TRBJ2-1; the match to TRBD2 covers 7 bases. J lost 10 bases, V lost 5 bases, and 11 bases had no gene match. CDR3 size: 14 residues. Germline V gene lookup returns CDR1 SEHNR and CDR2 FQNEAQ (reference sequence). CDR3 DNA sequence: TGTGCCAGCAGCCCGGGGGAGGGGTGGAACGAGCAGTTCTTC. As protein: CASSPGEGWNEQFF.

CDR3 bases: TGTGCCAGCAGCCCCGCCCGGGGGGAGAATCAGCCCCAGCATTTT. Amino acid sequence: CASSPARGENQPQHF. V is TRBV27 and J is TRBJ1-5, with a possible D match to TRBD1 (5 bases). CDR1 is MNHEY and CDR2 is SMNVEV in the germline V gene (reference sequence). The CDR3 spans 15 residues. Trimming cost V 6 bases and J 4 bases, with 16 bases left between them.

In DNA, the CDR3 is TGTGCCAGCAGTGAAGGACAGGTAAATCAGCCCCAGCATTTT. Its protein product is CASSEGQVNQPQHF. V is TRBV2 and J is TRBJ1-5; tentative D call: TRBD1 (6 bases). The V end lost 1 base, the J end lost 4 bases, and 8 bases lay between the germline ends. This CDR3 region has 14 residues. CDR1 and CDR2 from the germline V gene are SNHLY and FYNNEI.

The CDR3 protein is CASSAGTGDYEQYF. The CDR3 DNA reads TGTGCCAGTAGTGCCGGGACAGGAGACTACGAGCAGTACTTC. The chain is built from TRBV19 and TRBJ2-7, with 8 bases fitting TRBD1. Germline CDR1 is LNHDA and CDR2 is SQIVND (reference sequence). The V and J ends lost 5 bases and 3 bases, in that order; junction bases with no gene match: 6. This CDR3 has 14 residues.